This note documents a single T cell receptor (beta chain) sequence. What it binds is unknown. This record comes from a study of cytomegalovirus exposure and HLA in healthy donors. Turning to the study itself: Unique TCRs numbering roughly 80 million, obtained from HLA-typed donors, made up an early data release. Notes on the study in general: The study carried out a later analysis of TCR beta sequences. It associated under 20,000 of them with specific HLA alleles at a false discovery rate of 0.05.

With 4 bases removed from V and 2 bases from J, the gap between germline ends came to 14 bases. Per the germline V gene, CDR1 is MNHEY and CDR2 is SMNVEV (reference sequence). The CDR3 spans 16 residues. A multiplex PCR was run with 60 Vbeta primers and 13 Jbeta primers. Clones were read by immunoSEQ multiplex PCR, and TCRdb kept only the in-frame ones, dropping some. Of more than 95,000 clones in the sample, 78% were seen once. The TCR was taken from a young man in good health and CMV-seronegative. The chain carries TRBV27 and TRBJ1-4; D ambiguous. Sequencing input: PBMCs. The CDR3 DNA reads TGTGCCAGCAGTTCGACGGGAAAAACGACTAATGAAAAACTGTTTTTT. Translation: CASSSTGKTTNEKLFF.